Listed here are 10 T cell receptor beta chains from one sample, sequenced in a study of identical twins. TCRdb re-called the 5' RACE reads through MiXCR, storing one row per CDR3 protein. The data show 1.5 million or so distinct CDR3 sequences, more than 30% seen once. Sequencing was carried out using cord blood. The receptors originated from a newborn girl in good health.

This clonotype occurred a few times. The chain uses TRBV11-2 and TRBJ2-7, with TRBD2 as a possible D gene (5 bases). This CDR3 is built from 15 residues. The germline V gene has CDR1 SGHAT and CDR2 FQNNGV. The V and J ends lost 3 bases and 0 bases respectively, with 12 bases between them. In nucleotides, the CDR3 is TGTGCCAGCAGCTTGGTGGACTGGGGCTCCTACGAGCAGTACTTC. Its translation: CASSLVDWGSYEQYF.

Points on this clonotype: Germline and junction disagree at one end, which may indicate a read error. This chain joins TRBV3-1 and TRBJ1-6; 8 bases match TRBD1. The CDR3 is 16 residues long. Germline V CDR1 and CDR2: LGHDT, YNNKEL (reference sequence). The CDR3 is CASSQAGGSYNSPPHF. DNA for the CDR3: TGTGCCAGCAGCCAAGCAGGGGGCTCCTATAATTCACCCCCCCACTTT.

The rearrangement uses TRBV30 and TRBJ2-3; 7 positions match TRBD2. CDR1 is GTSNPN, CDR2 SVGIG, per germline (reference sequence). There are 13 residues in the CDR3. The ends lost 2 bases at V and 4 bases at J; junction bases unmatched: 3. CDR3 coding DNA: TGTGCCTGGAGTAGCGGGGTTGCAGATACGCAGTATTTT. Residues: CAWSSGVADTQYF.

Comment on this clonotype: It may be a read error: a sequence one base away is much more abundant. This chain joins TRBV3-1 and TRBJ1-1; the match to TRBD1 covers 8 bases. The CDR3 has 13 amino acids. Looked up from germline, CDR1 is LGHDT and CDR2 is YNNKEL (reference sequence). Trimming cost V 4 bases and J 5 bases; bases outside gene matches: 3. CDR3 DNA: TGTGCCAGCAGCCGACAGGGGAAAACTGAAGCTTTCTTT. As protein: CASSRQGKTEAFF.

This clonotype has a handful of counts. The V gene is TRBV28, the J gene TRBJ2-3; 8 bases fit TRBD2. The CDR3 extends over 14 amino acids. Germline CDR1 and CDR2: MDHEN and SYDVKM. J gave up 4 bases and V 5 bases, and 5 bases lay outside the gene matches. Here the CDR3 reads CASSRTSLADTQYF. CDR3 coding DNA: TGTGCCAGCAGTCGGACTAGCTTGGCAGATACGCAGTATTTT.

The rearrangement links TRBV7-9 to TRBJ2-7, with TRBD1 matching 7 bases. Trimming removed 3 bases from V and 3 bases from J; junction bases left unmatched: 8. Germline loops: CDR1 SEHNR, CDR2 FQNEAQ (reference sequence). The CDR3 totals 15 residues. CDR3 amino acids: CASSFVRTGDYEQYF. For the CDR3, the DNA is TGTGCCAGCAGCTTTGTACGAACAGGGGACTACGAGCAGTACTTC.

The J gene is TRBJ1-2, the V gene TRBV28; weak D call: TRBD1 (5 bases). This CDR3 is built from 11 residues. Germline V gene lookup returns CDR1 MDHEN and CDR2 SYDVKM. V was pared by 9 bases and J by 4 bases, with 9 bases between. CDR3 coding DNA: TGTGCCAGTCCGGGACCCTATGGCTACACCTTC. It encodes CASPGPYGYTF.

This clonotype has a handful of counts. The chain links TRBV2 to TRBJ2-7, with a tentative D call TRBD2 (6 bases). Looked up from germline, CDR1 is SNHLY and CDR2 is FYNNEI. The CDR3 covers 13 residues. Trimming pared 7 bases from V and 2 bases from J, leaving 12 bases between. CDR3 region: CASTGTLPYEQYF. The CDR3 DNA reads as TGTGCCAGCACCGGGACTCTCCCCTACGAGCAGTACTTC.

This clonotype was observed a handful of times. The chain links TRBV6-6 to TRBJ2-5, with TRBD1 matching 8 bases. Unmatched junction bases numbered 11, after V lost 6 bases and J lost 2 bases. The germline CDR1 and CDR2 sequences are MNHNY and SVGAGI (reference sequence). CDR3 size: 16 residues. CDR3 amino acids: CASRPDDRGPQETQYF. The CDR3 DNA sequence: TGTGCCAGCAGACCCGACGACAGGGGTCCTCAAGAGACCCAGTACTTC.

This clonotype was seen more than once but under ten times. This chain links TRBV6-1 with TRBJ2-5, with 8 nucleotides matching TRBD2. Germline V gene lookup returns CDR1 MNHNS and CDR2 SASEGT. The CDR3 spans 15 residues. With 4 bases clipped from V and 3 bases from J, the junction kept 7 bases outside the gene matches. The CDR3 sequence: CASSAPGLGKETQYF. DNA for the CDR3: TGTGCCAGCAGTGCACCGGGACTAGGTAAAGAGACCCAGTACTTC.